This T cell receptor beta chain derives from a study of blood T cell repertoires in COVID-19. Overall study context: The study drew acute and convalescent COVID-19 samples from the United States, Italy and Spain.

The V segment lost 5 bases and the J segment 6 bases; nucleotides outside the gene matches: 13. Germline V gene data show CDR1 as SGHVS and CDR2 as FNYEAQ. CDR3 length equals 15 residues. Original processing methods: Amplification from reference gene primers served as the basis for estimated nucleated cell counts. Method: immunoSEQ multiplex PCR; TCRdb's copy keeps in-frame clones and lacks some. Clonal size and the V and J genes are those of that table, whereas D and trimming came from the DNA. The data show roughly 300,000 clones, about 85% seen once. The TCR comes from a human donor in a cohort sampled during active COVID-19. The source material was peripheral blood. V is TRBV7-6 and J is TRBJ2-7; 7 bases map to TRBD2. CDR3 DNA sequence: TGTGCCAGCAGCCCCCGGGCCCAACTAGCGTCCGAGCAGTACTTC. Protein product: CASSPRAQLASEQYF. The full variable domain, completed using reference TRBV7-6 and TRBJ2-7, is GAGVSQSPRYKVTKRGQDVALRCDPISGHVSLYWYRQALGQGPEFLTYFNYEAQQDKSGLPNDRFSAERPEGSISTLTIQRTEQRDSAMYRCASSPRAQLASEQYFGPGTRLTVT.